These 25 T cell receptor beta chains were sequenced from one sample in a study of CD8+ T cells in alopecia areata. Extraction of RNA preceded its reverse transcription into cDNA, which served as the sequencing template. Data came from immunoSEQ multiplex PCR; TCRdb stores just in-frame clones and leaves some out. The sample lists 110,000 to 150,000 clones, around four fifths seen once, with more than 20% in the top ten. Documented treatment: oral pan-JAK inhibitor, 5-10 mg twice daily. Sample: CD8+ T cells sorted from blood, taken at week 4, from a patient treated with tofacitinib. The receptors come from a human donor with alopecia areata.

The chain is built from TRBV10-3 and TRBJ1-2, with D unclear. CDR1 is ENHRY and CDR2 is SYGVKD in the germline V gene. Trimming stripped 1 base from V and 2 bases from J, with 5 bases between. CDR3 length equals 13 residues. CDR3 nucleotides: TGTGCCATCAGTGAGTTGGGAAACTATGGCTACACCTTC. The encoded protein is CAISELGNYGYTF.

The chain recombines TRBV13 with TRBJ2-7; TRBD1 matches 7 bases. The CDR3 is made up of 13 amino acids. Losses at the gene ends were 6 bases for V and 5 bases for J; bases not matched to a gene: 7. Germline values: CDR1 PRHDT, CDR2 FYEKMQ (reference sequence). The CDR3 region has the DNA TGTGCCAGCAGTGAGAACAGGGGCCACGAGCAGTACTTC. It encodes CASSENRGHEQYF.

This rearrangement joins TRBV13 to TRBJ2-2; D uncertain. The germline V and J ends were trimmed by 5 bases and 7 bases, with 8 bases remaining between them. This CDR3 is built from 12 residues. The germline V gene encodes CDR1 PRHDT and CDR2 FYEKMQ (reference sequence). Written as DNA, the CDR3 is TGTGCCAGCAGCAAACAAGGCGGGGAGCTGTTTTTT. Residues: CASSKQGGELFF.

The gene calls are TRBV7-9 and TRBJ2-5; D perhaps matches TRBD1 (6 bases). Trimming pared 1 base from V and 5 bases from J, leaving 17 bases between. The CDR3 is made up of 16 amino acids. Germline V CDR1 and CDR2: SEHNR, FQNEAQ (reference sequence). The CDR3 DNA reads as TGTGCCAGCAGCTTAGTCCCCCAGGGGCCGGGGGAGACCCAGTACTTC. The encoded protein is CASSLVPQGPGETQYF.

J is TRBJ2-5 and V is TRBV4-2; D ambiguous. Germline lookup yields CDR1 LGHNA and CDR2 YNFKEQ. The CDR3 contains 14 residues. The V end lost 0 bases, the J end lost 5 bases, and 10 bases lay between the germline ends. The CDR3 nucleotides read TGTGCCAGCAGCCAAGAGGTTGGCTTCGAGACCCAGTACTTC. Translating it yields CASSQEVGFETQYF.

This clone was found once. The chain is built from TRBV29-1 and TRBJ1-1; D unresolved. V was shortened by 0 bases and J by 2 bases, with 10 bases between the two germline ends. Germline loops: CDR1 SQVTM, CDR2 ANQGSEA. CDR3 length: 14 residues. The CDR3 protein is CSVEEGWGNTEAFF. The CDR3 bases are TGCAGCGTTGAAGAGGGATGGGGAAACACTGAAGCTTTCTTT.

The chain employs TRBV29-1 and TRBJ2-7; 10 bases are a match to TRBD1. V was pared by 5 bases and J by 2 bases, with 3 bases of the junction left unmatched. Germline V gene data show CDR1 as SQVTM and CDR2 as ANQGSEA. There are 13 residues in the CDR3. The CDR3 nucleotides read TGCAGCGTTAGACAGGGGGCAACCTACGAGCAGTACTTC. Amino acids: CSVRQGATYEQYF.

The V call is TRBV4-1, the J call TRBJ1-1; the D is unclear. Germline assignment: CDR1 MGHRA and CDR2 YSYEKL. The CDR3 consists of 13 residues. V lost 2 bases to trimming and J lost 4 bases, with 8 bases between them. As DNA, the CDR3 is TGCGCCAGCAGCCAATCGGTGGGCACTGAAGCTTTCTTT. This encodes CASSQSVGTEAFF.

This clone has just one count. This chain links TRBV29-1 with TRBJ2-7; 10 nucleotides agree with TRBD1. The germline V gene encodes CDR1 SQVTM and CDR2 ANQGSEA. Losses at the gene ends were 6 bases for V and 4 bases for J; bases not matched to a gene: 9. The CDR3 contains 14 residues. This CDR3 reads CSVQWTGGEYEQYF. Here the CDR3 DNA reads TGCAGCGTCCAGTGGACAGGGGGGGAGTACGAGCAGTACTTC.

The chain recombines TRBV6-6 with TRBJ2-3, with TRBD1 matching 10 bases. With 4 bases clipped from V and 1 base from J, the junction kept 5 bases outside the gene matches. The CDR3 totals 16 residues. The germline gives CDR1 MNHNY, CDR2 SVGAGI (reference sequence). The CDR3 is CASSFPGTGGTDTQYF. CDR3 DNA sequence: TGTGCCAGCAGTTTTCCGGGGACAGGGGGCACAGATACGCAGTATTTT.

The J gene is TRBJ2-3, the V gene TRBV4-3; 12 bases match TRBD2. J was trimmed by 1 base and V by 0 bases; bases with no gene match: 8. Germline CDR1 and CDR2: LGHNA and YSLEER. This CDR3 has 19 amino acids. The CDR3 protein is CASSQDLPSGGAGTDTQYF. CDR3 sequence (DNA): TGCGCCAGCAGCCAAGATTTGCCTAGCGGGGGGGCGGGCACAGATACGCAGTATTTT.

The V gene is TRBV7-6, the J gene TRBJ2-5, with 8 bases aligning to TRBD1. CDR3 length: 15 residues. Looked up from germline, CDR1 is SGHVS and CDR2 is FNYEAQ. V was pared by 5 bases and J by 5 bases, with 10 bases of the junction left unmatched. The CDR3 region is CASSQRDRRIETQYF. Written as DNA, the CDR3 is TGTGCCAGCAGCCAAAGGGACAGGAGGATCGAGACCCAGTACTTC.

CDR3 in amino acids: CASSYWPGQGNEQFF. In DNA, the CDR3 is TGTGCCAGCAGCTACTGGCCGGGACAGGGGAATGAGCAGTTCTTC. The chain recombines TRBV7-2 with TRBJ2-1, with 10 bases aligning to TRBD1. From germline, CDR1 is SGHTA and CDR2 FQGNSA. This CDR3 is 15 amino acids long. V dropped 4 bases and J dropped 7; count of bases not matched to a gene: 7.

V gene TRBV5-6 combines with J gene TRBJ2-3; D is uncertain. The CDR3 contains 13 residues. Germline V gene lookup returns CDR1 SGHDT and CDR2 YYEEEE. The V and J ends lost 7 bases and 2 bases respectively, with 11 bases between them. The CDR3 sequence: CASLGRLTDTQYF. The CDR3 bases are TGTGCCAGCCTGGGCAGGCTCACAGATACGCAGTATTTT.

V gene TRBV5-6 combines with J gene TRBJ2-7, with D possibly TRBD1 on 6 matching bases. The CDR3 covers 15 residues. V was trimmed by 0 bases and J by 3 bases, leaving 13 bases between them. Germline V gene sequence: CDR1 SGHDT, CDR2 YYEEEE. The CDR3 DNA follows: TGTGCCAGCAGCTTGGTGGGCAGAGGGGGCTACGAGCAGTACTTC. Protein product: CASSLVGRGGYEQYF.

This chain joins TRBV6-1 and TRBJ1-1, with D possibly TRBD1 on 6 matching bases. Germline V lookup: CDR1 MNHNS, CDR2 SASEGT. V was cut by 9 bases and J by 8 bases, with 22 bases left in between. The CDR3 has 14 amino acids. In DNA form, the CDR3 reads TGTGCCAGTAGGAGGGGGTCGGAGGAGGGAGAAGCTTTCTTT. It encodes CASRRGSEEGEAFF.

V gene TRBV29-1 combines with J gene TRBJ2-7; TRBD1 agrees at 8 bases. V lost 6 bases to trimming and J lost 2 bases; unmatched junction nucleotides: 9. From germline, CDR1 is SQVTM and CDR2 ANQGSEA. This CDR3 is built from 14 residues. DNA of the CDR3: TGCAGCGTCAGCTCGAGACAGGGGACCTACGAGCAGTACTTC. This sequence encodes CSVSSRQGTYEQYF.

This clone appeared once. This chain uses TRBV4-1 with TRBJ1-6; no clear D. The length of the CDR3 is 15 residues. The germline gives CDR1 MGHRA, CDR2 YSYEKL. V lost 3 bases to trimming and J lost 9 bases, with 15 bases between them. CDR3 region: CASSQNRERTSPLHF. DNA of the CDR3: TGCGCCAGCAGCCAGAATCGAGAGCGGACTTCACCCCTCCACTTT.

This chain joins TRBV29-1 and TRBJ1-2; no reliable D call. Germline-derived CDR1 and CDR2 are SQVTM and ANQGSEA. The CDR3 consists of 13 residues. V was pared by 0 bases and J by 2 bases, with 7 bases between. As DNA, the CDR3 is TGCAGCGTTGAAGATAGAGGGAACTATGGCTACACCTTC. Its protein is CSVEDRGNYGYTF.

The chain links TRBV4-1 to TRBJ2-3; TRBD1 matches 9 bases. This CDR3 has 16 amino acids. V trimming: 0 bases; J trimming: 1 base; junction bases outside the gene matches: 2. Germline-derived CDR1 and CDR2 are MGHRA and YSYEKL. The CDR3 DNA sequence: TGCGCCAGCAGCCAAGAGGGGGACAGGGGCACAGATACGCAGTATTTT. Protein: CASSQEGDRGTDTQYF.

The chain links TRBV15 to TRBJ1-5; possibly TRBD1 for D (6 bases). V lost 3 bases and J lost 4, with 13 bases in between. Per germline, CDR1 LNHNV and CDR2 YYDKDF (reference sequence). There are 15 residues in the CDR3. The CDR3 bases are TGTGCCACCAGCAGCACAGGGCAGTGGAATCAGCCCCAGCATTTT. As protein: CATSSTGQWNQPQHF.

As concerns this clone: Other DNA sequences in the same sample also yield this CDR3. The chain couples TRBV4-2 to TRBJ2-5; tentative D call: TRBD1 (6 bases). The J call may not be correct, given that the DNA end is closer to TRBJ2-7. The CDR3 extends over 15 amino acids. Germline values: CDR1 LGHNA, CDR2 YNFKEQ. CDR3 nucleotide sequence: TGTGCCAGCAGCCAAGACGGACAGCCATCCTACGAGCAGTACTTC. Its translation: CASSQDGQPSYEQYF.

The gene calls are TRBV27 and TRBJ1-2; possible D gene TRBD1, 5 bases. Looked up from germline, CDR1 is MNHEY and CDR2 is SMNVEV (reference sequence). V gave up 0 bases and J gave up 8 bases, with 13 bases separating them. This CDR3 has 14 amino acids. The CDR3 protein is CASSLSGQGGGYTF. The CDR3 DNA reads TGTGCCAGCAGTTTATCCGGGCAGGGCGGAGGCTACACCTTC.

This clone was seen only a few times. V and J are TRBV29-1 and TRBJ2-7; 7 bases are shared with TRBD1. This CDR3 comprises 15 residues. Trimming took 0 bases from V and 4 from J; bases not matched to a gene: 9. Per the germline V gene, CDR1 is SQVTM and CDR2 is ANQGSEA. The CDR3 bases are TGCAGCGTTGAAGATCTTCAAGGACAGGAGTACGAGCAGTACTTC. This codes for CSVEDLQGQEYEQYF.

This rearrangement joins TRBV11-1 to TRBJ1-1; D not resolved. This CDR3 has 13 amino acids. V was clipped by 1 base and J by 4 bases, with 7 bases between them. From germline, CDR1 is SGHAT and CDR2 FQDESV (reference sequence). The CDR3 nucleotides read TGTGCCAGCAGCTTAGGACAAGGCACTGAAGCTTTCTTT. This sequence encodes CASSLGQGTEAFF.